This TCR beta chain was captured in a study of cytomegalovirus exposure and HLA in healthy donors. For the study at large: Early released data had tens of millions of unique TCRs, all coming from HLA-typed donors. Points from the study as a whole: Altogether, about 160 TCR beta chains were recorded as cytomegalovirus-associated.

The PCR ran on 60 Vbeta and 13 Jbeta primers. Assay used: immunoSEQ multiplex PCR; TCRdb lists only in-frame clones, some missing. This sample has 80,000 to 100,000 clones, with roughly two thirds found just once. This CDR3 contains 13 residues. V was shortened by 3 bases and J by 6 bases, with 9 bases between the two germline ends. Germline V gene sequence: CDR1 SGDLS, CDR2 YYNGEE. With regard to this clone: Its target is unknown.

The source of this sequence is a man aged 50 to 59 in good health and CMV-seronegative. The chain combines TRBV9 with TRBJ2-2, with a possible D match to TRBD2 (6 bases). Sample: PBMCs. CDR3 protein: CASSDGTSGELFF. CDR3 sequence (DNA): TGTGCCAGCAGCGACGGGACTTCCGGGGAGCTGTTTTTT.